This section outlines one T cell receptor (beta chain) sequence together with its context. The antigen is not known. V dropped 5 bases and J dropped 4; count of bases not matched to a gene: 7. The CDR3 consists of 14 residues. Germline assignment: CDR1 MDHEN and CDR2 SYDVKM. The data belong to a study of cytomegalovirus exposure and HLA in healthy donors. The overall study: According to later analysis, the same platform produced the 120 or so validation and 666 first-cohort repertoires. Broader study findings: Testing in vitro showed three CMV-associated chains specific for CMV antigens. A later analysis found first-cohort TCR clusters tended to co-occur in the 90 to 150 validation repertoires.

Produced via immunoSEQ multiplex PCR; TCRdb's table is partial and in-frame only. Found here are fewer than 85,000 clones, approximately 94% of them singletons; the top ten hold 0.63%. The sequenced sample consisted of PBMCs. This receptor was identified in a woman aged 18-30 years in good health and CMV-seronegative. The V gene is TRBV28, the J gene TRBJ2-7, with 8 bases aligning to TRBD2. The CDR3 DNA follows: TGTGCCAGCAGTCCCGGGGGGGCAAATTACGAGCAGTACTTC. Residues: CASSPGGANYEQYF.